The clone carrying this T cell receptor (beta chain) was counted ten times or more. The antigen remains undetermined. Genomic DNA was employed as the template in profiling TCR beta VDJ and CDR3. TCRdb itself ran the reads through MiXCR, one entry per CDR3 protein. The table includes under 200,000 distinct CDR3 sequences, about half detected once. CDR1 is DFQATT, CDR2 SNEGSKA, per germline (reference sequence). This CDR3 spans 15 amino acids. Germline trimming cut 5 bases from V and 4 bases from J; bases unmatched to any gene: 13. This entry belongs to a study of CD8+CD57+ T cells in acquired aplastic anemia. Study context: Quantities of DNA derived from sorted CD4+ and CD8+ cells averaged roughly 3 ug.

Patients included in sequencing had previously demonstrated CD8+CD57+ cell expansion by flow cytometry. Blood sampling was performed on the patients, and none of them had received therapy by then. Findings and limits, study-wide: In CD8+ cells, Simpson's diversity showed no significant difference between patients and controls.

Sequencing was carried out using sorted CD4+, CD8+, or CD8+CD57+ T cells (not recorded which) from PBMCs. The receptor was derived from a human donor with aplastic anemia. V is TRBV20-1 and J is TRBJ1-1, with TRBD1 matching 7 bases. The CDR3 sequence: CSALGQVWVGTEAFF. CDR3 coding DNA: TGCAGTGCTCTTGGACAGGTTTGGGTTGGCACTGAAGCTTTCTTT.